Below are 14 T cell receptor beta chains sequenced from a single sample in a study of blood T cell repertoires in COVID-19. Some clones are missing from TCRdb's copy, which holds only in-frame ones; the method was immunoSEQ multiplex PCR. The data show about 130,000 clones, with roughly nine tenths seen just once and around 10% held by the top ten. The material sequenced was peripheral blood. These TCRs come from a woman aged 70-85 years with COVID-19, enrolled during active disease.

The gene calls are TRBV6-5 and TRBJ2-2, with D possibly TRBD2 on 6 matching bases. The CDR3 spans 12 residues. CDR1 and CDR2 (germline): MNHEY, SVGAGI. The V end lost 8 bases, the J end lost 7 bases, and 11 bases lay between the germline ends. The CDR3 region has the DNA TGTGCCAGCCGGCGGGAAGTCGGGGAGCTGTTTTTT. Translating gives CASRREVGELFF.

The chain joins TRBV2 to TRBJ1-4, with D unclear. CDR1 is SNHLY, CDR2 FYNNEI, per germline. The length of the CDR3 is 15 residues. V lost 2 bases and J lost 0, with 7 bases in between. For the CDR3, the DNA is TGTGCCAGCAGTGAACAGGTAGCAACTAATGAAAAACTGTTTTTT. It translates to CASSEQVATNEKLFF.

The rearrangement links TRBV4-2 to TRBJ1-4; 8 bases are a match to TRBD1. In germline, CDR1 is LGHNA, CDR2 YNFKEQ. J gave up 7 bases and V 0 bases, and 7 bases lay outside the gene matches. The CDR3 has 16 residues. For the CDR3, the DNA is TGTGCCAGCAGCCAAGAGGGGCAGGGGGCGGGTGAAAAACTGTTTTTT. This gives the protein CASSQEGQGAGEKLFF.

This rearrangement joins TRBV6-6 to TRBJ2-7; D unclear. CDR3 length equals 13 residues. V lost 0 bases, J lost 4 bases, and 7 bases lay in between. Per germline, CDR1 MNHNY and CDR2 SVGAGI (reference sequence). CDR3 DNA sequence: TGTGCCAGCAGTTACTCTTGGCAGTACGAGCAGTACTTC. Protein product: CASSYSWQYEQYF.

The V and J genes are TRBV11-2 and TRBJ2-1; 14 bases are shared with TRBD2. The CDR3 has 19 residues. Trimming took 5 bases from V and 0 from J; bases not matched to a gene: 9. The germline V gene encodes CDR1 SGHAT and CDR2 FQNNGV. Written as DNA, the CDR3 is TGTGCCAGCAGCGTGACTAGCGGGGGGGTCTACAGCTCCTACAATGAGCAGTTCTTC. It yields the protein CASSVTSGGVYSSYNEQFF.

The V gene is TRBV2, the J gene TRBJ1-4; D ambiguous. Trimming took off 8 bases at V and 2 bases at J, with 12 bases between the two ends. The CDR3 contains 14 residues. Germline V CDR1 and CDR2: SNHLY, FYNNEI. CDR3 sequence (DNA): TGTGCCAGCCGCTTGACATCCACTAATGAAAAACTGTTTTTT. Translating it yields CASRLTSTNEKLFF.

This clone has just one count. The CDR3 bases are TGTGCCAGCAGCTCCGCCACCGGGGACTACGAGCAGTACTTC. It translates to CASSSATGDYEQYF. The chain employs TRBV28 and TRBJ2-7; TRBD2 is a possible D gene (5 bases). The CDR3 spans 14 residues. Trimming took off 6 bases at V and 3 bases at J, with 15 bases between the two ends. CDR1 is MDHEN and CDR2 is SYDVKM in the germline V gene.

This clone turned up a few times. Other DNA sequences in the same sample also yield this CDR3. V and J are TRBV7-9 and TRBJ2-7; perhaps TRBD1 as D (6 bases). The germline V gene has CDR1 SEHNR and CDR2 FQNEAQ (reference sequence). The CDR3 length is 12 residues. The V gene lost 3 bases and the J gene lost 7 bases, with 10 bases spanning the gap. DNA of the CDR3: TGTGCCAGCAGCTTGCAGGGGTGGGAGCAGTACTTC. Protein product: CASSLQGWEQYF. Complete variable domain (other parts from reference TRBV7-9 and TRBJ2-7): DTGVSQNPRHKITKRGQNVTFRCDPISEHNRLYWYRQTLGQGPEFLTYFQNEAQLEKSRLLSDRFSAERPKGSFSTLEIQRTEQGDSAMYLCASSLQGWEQYFGPGTRLTVT.

The chain has TRBV5-1 and TRBJ1-6; 11 bases are a match to TRBD1. From germline, CDR1 is SGHRS and CDR2 YFSETQ. V shed 2 bases, J shed 9 bases, and the junction held 7 bases outside the gene matches. The CDR3 totals 16 residues. CDR3 protein: CASSFSGQGDGSPLHF. CDR3 nucleotide sequence: TGCGCCAGCAGCTTCTCGGGACAGGGGGACGGTTCACCCCTCCACTTT.

The gene calls are TRBV20-1 and TRBJ1-2; no definite D call. Germline assignment: CDR1 DFQATT and CDR2 SNEGSKA (reference sequence). This CDR3 is built from 14 residues. V lost 3 bases and J 8 bases, leaving 19 bases between the germline ends. The CDR3 is CSASGGLSFSGYTF. The DNA for the CDR3 is TGCAGTGCTAGTGGCGGGTTGAGCTTCTCCGGCTACACCTTC.

This clone showed up just once. The gene calls are TRBV19 and TRBJ1-4; D not resolved. The V gene lost 8 bases and the J gene lost 0 bases, with 10 bases spanning the gap. The CDR3 runs 14 residues. CDR1 and CDR2 (germline): LNHDA, SQIVND (reference sequence). CDR3 in amino acids: CASASSATNEKLFF. CDR3 DNA: TGTGCCAGTGCGTCCTCGGCAACTAATGAAAAACTGTTTTTT. The entire variable domain, with the rest obtained from reference TRBV19 and TRBJ1-4, is as follows: DGGITQSPKYLFRKEGQNVTLSCEQNLNHDAMYWYRQDPGQGLRLIYYSQIVNDFQKGDIAEGYSVSREKKESFPLTVTSAQKNPTAFYLCASASSATNEKLFFGSGTQLSVL.

The chain couples TRBV19 to TRBJ1-6, with D possibly being TRBD1 (6 bases). Germline V gene data show CDR1 as LNHDA and CDR2 as SQIVND (reference sequence). CDR3 length: 13 residues. V was clipped by 6 bases and J by 9 bases, with 12 bases between them. The CDR3 DNA reads TGTGCCAGTAGCCAGGGGTCGGCTTCACCCCTCCACTTT. Its translation: CASSQGSASPLHF.

This clone has only one observation. This chain links TRBV2 with TRBJ2-1; 8 bases align to TRBD1. This CDR3 contains 13 residues. Trimming took 7 bases from V and 8 from J; bases not matched to a gene: 7. Germline V gene data show CDR1 as SNHLY and CDR2 as FYNNEI. CDR3: CASTGLQGDEQFF. Here the CDR3 DNA reads TGTGCCAGCACAGGGCTACAGGGGGATGAGCAGTTCTTC.

This clone came up once. The V and J genes are TRBV7-2 and TRBJ2-3, with unresolved D. V gave up 3 bases and J gave up 2 bases, with 12 bases separating them. The germline V gene has CDR1 SGHTA and CDR2 FQGNSA. This CDR3 is built from 15 residues. Here the CDR3 reads CASSFDGLITDTQYF. The CDR3 coding sequence is TGTGCCAGCAGCTTCGATGGGCTTATCACAGATACGCAGTATTTT.